These 31 T cell receptor beta chains came from one sample sequenced in a study of PD-L1 blockade in urothelial cancer. Data came from immunoSEQ multiplex PCR; TCRdb stores just in-frame clones and leaves some out. Here the sample spans approximately 120,000 clones, around 86% being singletons. Time point here: peripheral blood 6 weeks after treatment start. This specimen consisted of PBMCs, obtained around atezolizumab (anti-PD-L1) treatment. These receptors all come from a man aged 50-59 years with urothelial cancer.

V gene TRBV30 combines with J gene TRBJ1-4, with D perhaps matching TRBD1 (6 bases). CDR1 GTSNPN and CDR2 SVGIG come from the germline V gene (reference sequence). This CDR3 has 13 residues. V shed 7 bases and J shed 8 bases, with 17 bases lying between them. The CDR3 loop is CASTGGRGEKLFF. In DNA form, the CDR3 reads TGTGCCTCCACGGGGGGCCGGGGGGAAAAACTGTTTTTT.

This chain joins TRBV7-2 and TRBJ2-1; 11 bases map to TRBD2. From germline, CDR1 is SGHTA and CDR2 FQGNSA. The CDR3 sequence is 14 residues long. V lost 3 bases to trimming and J lost 8 bases; unmatched junction nucleotides: 3. CDR3 region: CASSLSSGRYEQFF. Written as DNA, the CDR3 is TGTGCCAGCAGCTTGTCTAGCGGGAGGTATGAGCAGTTCTTC.

This chain joins TRBV28 and TRBJ1-5; TRBD1 matches 8 bases. Germline V gene lookup returns CDR1 MDHEN and CDR2 SYDVKM. The V segment lost 8 bases and the J segment 1 base; nucleotides outside the gene matches: 4. The CDR3 sequence is 14 residues long. The CDR3 DNA reads as TGTGCCAGCGTTAGGACAGGGAGCAATCAGCCCCAGCATTTT. This codes for CASVRTGSNQPQHF.

The genes are TRBV29-1 and TRBJ1-1; D perhaps matches TRBD1 (6 bases). CDR1 is SQVTM and CDR2 is ANQGSEA in the germline V gene. The CDR3 extends over 12 amino acids. Deletions cut 6 bases from V and 6 bases from J, with 14 bases between. The chain's CDR3 is CSVGRGRAEAFF. For the CDR3, the DNA is TGCAGCGTCGGGCGGGGGCGGGCTGAAGCTTTCTTT. Variable domain in full (rest from reference TRBV29-1 and TRBJ1-1): SAVISQKPSRDICQRGTSLTIQCQVDSQVTMMFWYRQQPGQSLTLIATANQGSEATYESGFVIDKFPISRPNLTFSTLTVSNMSPEDSSIYLCSVGRGRAEAFFGQGTRLTVV.

The chain carries TRBV7-8 and TRBJ2-2, with no clear D. The CDR3 contains 14 residues. Per germline, CDR1 SGHVS and CDR2 FQNEAQ. The V end lost 0 bases, the J end lost 6 bases, and 8 bases lay between the germline ends. The chain's CDR3 is CASSLAQRAGELFF. As DNA, the CDR3 is TGTGCCAGCAGCTTAGCGCAGCGAGCCGGGGAGCTGTTTTTT.

The chain combines TRBV5-1 with TRBJ1-4; TRBD1 matches 7 bases. Germline lookup yields CDR1 SGHRS and CDR2 YFSETQ. This CDR3 region has 12 residues. J lost 10 bases, V lost 5 bases, and 5 bases had no gene match. The CDR3 nucleotides are TGCGCCAGCAGTTCCTCAGGGGGAAAACTGTTTTTT. It translates to CASSSSGGKLFF. The full variable domain, with the rest looked up from reference TRBV5-1 and TRBJ1-4, is KAGVTQTPRYLIKTRGQQVTLSCSPISGHRSVSWYQQTPGQGLQFLFEYFSETQRNKGNFPGRFSGRQFSNSRSEMNVSTLELGDSALYLCASSSSGGKLFFGSGTQLSVL.

V gene TRBV7-8 combines with J gene TRBJ2-1; TRBD2 matches at 12 bases. The CDR3 is 15 residues long. Germline V lookup: CDR1 SGHVS, CDR2 FQNEAQ. V was pared by 1 base and J by 10 bases, with 5 bases of the junction left unmatched. CDR3 coding DNA: TGTGCCAGCAGCTTAGGGACTAGCGGGAATCAAGAGCAGTTCTTC. Its translation is CASSLGTSGNQEQFF.

The chain carries TRBV19 and TRBJ1-1; D is possibly TRBD1 (6 bases). In germline, CDR1 is LNHDA, CDR2 SQIVND (reference sequence). V was trimmed by 4 bases and J by 12 bases, leaving 18 bases between them. The CDR3 is 13 residues long. CDR3 protein: CASSNVQGPRPFF. The CDR3 DNA sequence: TGTGCCAGTAGTAACGTTCAGGGGCCCCGTCCTTTCTTT.

This chain uses TRBV10-1 with TRBJ2-5; D is possibly TRBD1 (5 bases). Between the trimmed V and J ends, which lost 0 bases and 1 base, there was a span of 6 bases. This CDR3 is 14 amino acids long. Germline CDR1 reads WNHNN; CDR2 reads SYGVQD (reference sequence). CDR3 coding DNA: TGCGCCAGCAGTGAGTCGACAGTCCAAGAGACCCAGTACTTC. Its protein is CASSESTVQETQYF.

The V and J genes are TRBV11-2 and TRBJ2-2; TRBD1 might be the D (5 bases). The CDR3 contains 13 residues. The ends were cut back, 6 bases at V and 1 base at J, with 6 bases in the middle. Germline-derived CDR1 and CDR2 are SGHAT and FQNNGV. The chain's CDR3 is CASRQVNTGELFF. The CDR3, as DNA: TGTGCCAGCAGACAGGTGAACACCGGGGAGCTGTTTTTT.

The chain recombines TRBV4-1 with TRBJ2-1, with D unresolved. The V gene's germline CDR1 is MGHRA and CDR2 YSYEKL. Between the trimmed V and J ends, which lost 1 base and 3 bases, there was a span of 10 bases. There are 15 residues in the CDR3. The CDR3, as DNA: TGCGCCAGCAGCCAAGGTAGAGGCAGCTACAATGAGCAGTTCTTC. Its translation: CASSQGRGSYNEQFF.

The chain has TRBV5-1 and TRBJ1-3; a weak D match, TRBD1 (6 bases). Germline CDR1 and CDR2: SGHRS and YFSETQ. The CDR3 runs to 15 residues. Trimming removed 4 bases from V and 0 bases from J, with 11 bases in between. CDR3 region: CASSQMGASGNTIYF. The CDR3 DNA follows: TGCGCCAGCAGCCAGATGGGGGCCTCTGGAAACACCATATATTTT.

The rearrangement links TRBV6-6 to TRBJ1-6; the D gene is possibly TRBD1 (5 bases). V shed 6 bases and J shed 10 bases, with 19 bases lying between them. CDR1 and CDR2 from the germline V gene are MNHNY and SVGAGI (reference sequence). The CDR3 runs to 15 residues. The CDR3 nucleotides read TGTGCCAGCAGATACAATCAGGGATCCAACTCACCCCTCCACTTT. Its protein product is CASRYNQGSNSPLHF.

The genes are TRBV6-5 and TRBJ1-2; D perhaps matches TRBD1 (6 bases). Trimming shortened V by 2 bases and J by 5 bases, and 15 bases separated the two germline ends. Germline V CDR1 and CDR2: MNHEY, SVGAGI. This CDR3 spans 15 amino acids. The CDR3 region is CASSYALGQSYGYTF. The DNA of the CDR3 is TGTGCCAGCAGTTACGCTTTAGGACAGTCTTATGGCTACACCTTC.

V is TRBV28 and J is TRBJ2-7; TRBD2 aligns across 7 bases. This CDR3 region has 14 residues. Germline CDR1 MDHEN, CDR2 SYDVKM. Unmatched junction bases numbered 5, after V lost 2 bases and J lost 4 bases. The CDR3 reads CASSLVGGQYEQYF. The CDR3 nucleotides are TGTGCCAGCAGTTTAGTGGGAGGGCAATACGAGCAGTACTTC. The full variable domain, rest sourced from reference TRBV28 and TRBJ2-7, is DVKVTQSSRYLVKRTGEKVFLECVQDMDHENMFWYRQDPGLGLRLIYFSYDVKMKEKGDIPEGYSVSREKKERFSLILESASTNQTSMYLCASSLVGGQYEQYFGPGTRLTVT.

This chain connects TRBV7-8 to TRBJ1-1, with 7 positions matching TRBD1. This CDR3 region has 13 residues. CDR1 and CDR2 from the germline V gene are SGHVS and FQNEAQ. The ends lost 5 bases at V and 8 bases at J; junction bases unmatched: 8. CDR3 in amino acids: CASSPQGGQEAFF. CDR3 DNA sequence: TGTGCCAGCAGCCCCCAAGGGGGACAGGAAGCTTTCTTT. The variable domain in full, completed from reference TRBV7-8 and TRBJ1-1, reads GAGVSQSPRYKVAKRGQDVALRCDPISGHVSLFWYQQALGQGPEFLTYFQNEAQLDKSGLPSDRFFAERPEGSVSTLKIQRTQQEDSAVYLCASSPQGGQEAFFGQGTRLTVV.

The V and J genes are TRBV18 and TRBJ1-1; no firm D call. This CDR3 has 14 amino acids. Germline CDR1 KGHSH, CDR2 LQKENI. Trimming took 3 bases from V and 1 from J, leaving 9 bases between them. The DNA for the CDR3 is TGTGCCAGCTCACCGCTCCCAGAGAACACTGAAGCTTTCTTT. Amino acid sequence: CASSPLPENTEAFF.

This chain connects TRBV6-5 to TRBJ2-3; TRBD1 aligns across 8 bases. The CDR3 is 14 amino acids. Losses at the gene ends were 6 bases for V and 3 bases for J; bases not matched to a gene: 5. Germline V gives CDR1 MNHEY, CDR2 SVGAGI. The CDR3 nucleotides are TGTGCCAGCAGACGACAGGGGACGACAGATACGCAGTATTTT. Protein sequence: CASRRQGTTDTQYF.

The chain carries TRBV18 and TRBJ1-1; 11 positions agree with TRBD1. V was clipped by 6 bases and J by 4 bases; unmatched bases: 4. From germline, CDR1 is KGHSH and CDR2 LQKENI. The CDR3 has 14 amino acids. The CDR3 protein is CASSPGQGVTEAFF. Here the CDR3 DNA reads TGTGCCAGCTCGCCGGGACAGGGGGTCACTGAAGCTTTCTTT.

The chain is built from TRBV10-3 and TRBJ2-1, with 13 bases lining up with TRBD2. From germline, CDR1 is ENHRY and CDR2 SYGVKD. The CDR3 consists of 16 residues. Trimming at V came to 3 bases and at J to 7 bases, leaving 6 bases not matched to a gene. As DNA, the CDR3 is TGTGCCATCAGTGACCGGACTAGCGGGAGTGGGAATGAGCAGTTCTTC. Its protein is CAISDRTSGSGNEQFF.

This clone appeared a few times. The gene calls are TRBV10-3 and TRBJ1-5, with unresolved D. The germline V gene encodes CDR1 ENHRY and CDR2 SYGVKD. The length of the CDR3 is 12 residues. The CDR3 loop is CELTGKNQPQHF. CDR3 coding DNA: TGTGAGCTGACCGGGAAAAATCAGCCCCAGCATTTT.

The V and J genes are TRBV9 and TRBJ2-5, with 11 positions matching TRBD2. Germline V gene data show CDR1 as SGDLS and CDR2 as YYNGEE. This CDR3 has 15 residues. Unmatched junction bases numbered 5, after V lost 3 bases and J lost 4 bases. The CDR3 loop reads CASSDLLAGGETQYF. The CDR3 DNA reads as TGTGCCAGCAGCGACCTTCTAGCGGGGGGAGAGACCCAGTACTTC.

The J gene is TRBJ1-1, the V gene TRBV7-9, with D hard to call. V lost 6 bases, J lost 2 bases, and 10 bases lay in between. The CDR3 consists of 13 residues. The germline gives CDR1 SEHNR, CDR2 FQNEAQ (reference sequence). CDR3 nucleotide sequence: TGTGCCAGCAGGGCCCAGGTAAACACTGAAGCTTTCTTT. Residues: CASRAQVNTEAFF.

V is TRBV5-1 and J is TRBJ1-6, with a weak D call TRBD1 (5 bases). Germline V CDR1 and CDR2: SGHRS, YFSETQ. There are 14 residues in the CDR3. V was cut by 1 base and J by 7 bases, with 9 bases left in between. The CDR3 here is CASSLSDRNSPLHF. CDR3 bases: TGCGCCAGCAGCTTGAGTGACAGAAATTCACCCCTCCACTTT.

The chain employs TRBV7-2 and TRBJ2-7; no clear D gene. The CDR3 sequence is 14 residues long. The V and J ends lost 5 bases and 3 bases respectively, with 14 bases between them. Looked up from germline, CDR1 is SGHTA and CDR2 is FQGNSA. The CDR3 sequence: CASSVGARIYEQYF. The CDR3 nucleotides read TGTGCCAGCAGCGTTGGAGCAAGAATCTACGAGCAGTACTTC. The full variable domain, its missing parts supplied by reference TRBV7-2 and TRBJ2-7, is GAGVSQSPSNKVTEKGKDVELRCDPISGHTALYWYRQSLGQGLEFLIYFQGNSAPDKSGLPSDRFSAERTGGSVSTLTIQRTQQEDSAVYLCASSVGARIYEQYFGPGTRLTVT.

The chain couples TRBV19 to TRBJ2-2, with TRBD2 matching 9 bases. In germline, CDR1 is LNHDA, CDR2 SQIVND (reference sequence). Trimming removed 3 bases from V and 0 bases from J; junction bases left unmatched: 2. CDR3 length: 16 residues. The CDR3 DNA follows: TGTGCCAGTAGTATCTCTAGCGGGACGAACACCGGGGAGCTGTTTTTT. As protein: CASSISSGTNTGELFF.

The CDR3: CASSSGQGATGNTIYF. The CDR3 DNA is TGCGCCAGCAGTTCCGGACAGGGGGCAACTGGAAACACCATATATTTT. The chain joins TRBV23-1 to TRBJ1-3, with TRBD1 matching over 11 bases. TRBV23-1 is given ORF status, its function remaining uncertain. V was pared by 5 bases and J by 2 bases, with 5 bases of the junction left unmatched. There are 16 residues in the CDR3.

This chain links TRBV27 with TRBJ2-2; TRBD1 matches at 8 bases. Germline V gene lookup returns CDR1 MNHEY and CDR2 SMNVEV (reference sequence). This CDR3 has 15 amino acids. V lost 4 bases, J lost 4 bases, and 5 bases stayed unmatched. The CDR3 nucleotides are TGTGCCAGCAGTTCAGGGGGCTTAAGCACCGGGGAGCTGTTTTTT. Translating gives CASSSGGLSTGELFF.

The genes are TRBV10-3 and TRBJ2-7, with 7 bases matching TRBD1. This CDR3 contains 15 residues. In germline, CDR1 is ENHRY, CDR2 SYGVKD. Trimming took 5 bases from V and 3 from J; bases not matched to a gene: 10. CDR3: CAISFLLGDSYEQYF. CDR3 DNA: TGTGCCATCAGTTTTCTTTTGGGGGACAGCTACGAGCAGTACTTC.

The rearrangement uses TRBV25-1 and TRBJ2-3; TRBD1 might be the D (6 bases). Germline V gene data show CDR1 as MGHDK and CDR2 as SYGVNS. V gave up 6 bases and J gave up 3 bases, with 16 bases separating them. This CDR3 has 15 residues. CDR3 sequence: CASRPGGAWTDTQYF. Here the CDR3 DNA reads TGTGCCAGCAGACCTGGGGGCGCATGGACAGATACGCAGTATTTT.

This clone showed up just a few times. The gene calls are TRBV27 and TRBJ2-1; 13 positions match TRBD2. Germline trimming cut 5 bases from V and 6 bases from J; bases unmatched to any gene: 13. Germline assignment: CDR1 MNHEY and CDR2 SMNVEV (reference sequence). The CDR3 totals 18 residues. The CDR3 sequence is CASSGGDTGLAGRNEQFF. CDR3 DNA: TGTGCCAGCAGTGGGGGGGATACGGGACTAGCGGGACGCAATGAGCAGTTCTTC.